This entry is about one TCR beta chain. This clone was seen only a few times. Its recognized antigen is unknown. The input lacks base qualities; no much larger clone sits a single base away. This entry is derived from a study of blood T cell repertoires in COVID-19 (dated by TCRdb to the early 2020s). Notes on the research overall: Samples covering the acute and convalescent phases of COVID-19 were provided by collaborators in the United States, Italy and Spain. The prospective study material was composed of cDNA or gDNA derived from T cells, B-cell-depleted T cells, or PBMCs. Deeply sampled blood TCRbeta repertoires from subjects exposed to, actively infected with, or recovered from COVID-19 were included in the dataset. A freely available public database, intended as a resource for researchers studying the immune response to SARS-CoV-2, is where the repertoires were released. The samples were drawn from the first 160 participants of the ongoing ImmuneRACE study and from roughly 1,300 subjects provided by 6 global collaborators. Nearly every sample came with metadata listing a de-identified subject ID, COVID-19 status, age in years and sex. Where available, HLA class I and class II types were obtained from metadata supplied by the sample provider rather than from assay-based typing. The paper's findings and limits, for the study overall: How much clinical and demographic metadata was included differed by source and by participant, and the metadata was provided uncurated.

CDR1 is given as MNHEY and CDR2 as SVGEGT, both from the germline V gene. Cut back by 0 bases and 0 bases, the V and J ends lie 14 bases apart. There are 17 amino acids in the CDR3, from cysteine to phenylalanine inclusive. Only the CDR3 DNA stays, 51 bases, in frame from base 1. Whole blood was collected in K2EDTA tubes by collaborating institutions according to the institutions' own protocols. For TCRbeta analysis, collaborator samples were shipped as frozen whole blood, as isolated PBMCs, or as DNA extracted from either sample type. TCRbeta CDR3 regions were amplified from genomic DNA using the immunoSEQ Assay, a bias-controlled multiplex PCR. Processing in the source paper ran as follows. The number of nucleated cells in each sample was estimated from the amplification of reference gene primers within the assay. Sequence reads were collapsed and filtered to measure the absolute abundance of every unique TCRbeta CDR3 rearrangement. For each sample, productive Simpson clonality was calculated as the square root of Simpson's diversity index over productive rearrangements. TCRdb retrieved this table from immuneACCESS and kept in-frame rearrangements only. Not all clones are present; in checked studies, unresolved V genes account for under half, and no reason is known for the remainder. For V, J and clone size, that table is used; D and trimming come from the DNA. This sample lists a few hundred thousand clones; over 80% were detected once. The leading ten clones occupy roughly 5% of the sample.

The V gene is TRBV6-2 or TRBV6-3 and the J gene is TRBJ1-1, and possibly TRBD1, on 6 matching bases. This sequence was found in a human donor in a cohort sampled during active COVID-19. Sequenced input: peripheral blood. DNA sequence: TGTGCCAGCAGTTACTCGAAAGGACAGATCATGAACACTGAAGCTTTCTTT. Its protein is CASSYSKGQIMNTEAFF.